The rows below give T cell receptor beta chains drawn from one sample of a study of T-cell memory formation after mild COVID-19. TCRdb recomputed calls from the 5' RACE reads with MiXCR, one row per CDR3 protein. The sample carries about 82,000 distinct CDR3 sequences, more than 13% recorded once. Sample: PBMCs or a T cell subset sorted from them (not recorded which). Source of these receptors: a man aged 18 to 35 who had mild COVID-19 (a few samples of this study predate the infection). Cell type and time point are not known. Both conserved end residues are part of each CDR3. The D gene is left open where the match is weak. Some rows have no size entry. The others give once, few or many, or a class for an expanded clone.

few,NA,TRBJ2-5,TRBV4-1,CASSQVGDQETQYF,TGCGCCAGCAGCCAAGTAGGGGACCAAGAGACCCAGTACTTC
NA,TRBD2,TRBJ2-1,TRBV9,CASSVTRLAGTLYNEQFF,TGTGCCAGCAGCGTTACTAGACTAGCGGGGACCCTATACAATGAGCAGTTCTTC
NA,TRBD2,TRBJ2-7,TRBV6-5,CASSYTGTSGGKYEQYF,TGTGCCAGCAGTTACACCGGGACTAGCGGGGGAAAATACGAGCAGTACTTC
NA,NA,TRBJ1-3,TRBV19,CASSARSSDTIYF,TGTGCCAGTAGTGCGAGGTCGTCGGACACCATATATTTT
NA,TRBD2,TRBJ2-1,TRBV12-3/TRBV12-4,CASSRPGGNNEQFF,TGTGCCAGCAGTCGGCCGGGGGGGAACAATGAGCAGTTCTTC
few,NA,TRBJ2-2,TRBV7-9,CAPGWGTGELFF,TGTGCCCCCGGTTGGGGCACCGGGGAGCTGTTTTTT
NA,NA,TRBJ2-1,TRBV10-2,CASSEGYEQFF,TGCGCCAGCAGTGAGGGGTATGAGCAGTTCTTC
NA,NA,TRBJ1-2,TRBV5-1,CASRLAGSGYTF,TGCGCCAGCAGATTGGCGGGTAGTGGCTACACCTTC
many,NA,TRBJ2-6,TRBV4-3,CASSQQGLSGANVLTF,TGCGCCAGCAGCCAGCAGGGGCTCTCTGGGGCCAACGTCCTGACTTTC
few,NA,TRBJ2-2,TRBV6-5,CASSPDMGNTGELFF,TGTGCCAGCAGTCCCGACATGGGGAACACCGGGGAGCTGTTTTTT